The T cell receptor beta chain under discussion was sequenced for a study of T cell clones after liver transplantation. The overall study: Liver transplant recipients had immunosuppression withdrawal attempted within 2 years. Third-party-reactive TCRbeta sequences from pre-transplant mixed lymphocyte reactions served as antigen-independent comparators.

The CDR3 length is 15 residues. Between the trimmed V and J ends, which lost 5 bases and 5 bases, there was a span of 18 bases. Germline CDR1 LNHDA, CDR2 SQIVND (reference sequence). TCRdb's copy holds only in-frame clones and misses some; the assay was immunoSEQ multiplex PCR. In the table there are around 78,000 clones, 75% to 90% of which are singletons. General study findings and limits: The donor-reactive repertoire was only partly measurable in a couple of subjects, lacking donor cells. Conclusions were preliminary, with small, heterogeneous patient groups.

Points on this clone: As yet, its antigen is unknown.

This receptor was taken from a human patient who received a liver transplant. Certain T cells may be donor cells from the graft. The chain links TRBV19 to TRBJ2-5, with D possibly called TRBD1 or TRBD2 (6 bases each). The sample here was CD4+ T cells from blood, taken at the 22-month timepoint. The CDR3 here is CASSPGTTGGETQYF. The CDR3 bases are TGTGCCAGTAGTCCGGGGACAACTGGGGGGGAGACCCAGTACTTC.